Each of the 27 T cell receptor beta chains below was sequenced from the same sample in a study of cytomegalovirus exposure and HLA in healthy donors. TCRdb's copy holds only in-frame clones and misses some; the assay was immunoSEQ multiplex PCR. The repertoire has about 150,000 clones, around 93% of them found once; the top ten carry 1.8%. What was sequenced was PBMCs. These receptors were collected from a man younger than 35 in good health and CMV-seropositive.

The CDR3 coding sequence is TGTGCCAGCAGTTTCGTATCGACTAGCGGGAGCAATGAGCAGTTCTTC. This gives the protein CASSFVSTSGSNEQFF. The V gene is TRBV27, the J gene TRBJ2-1, with 12 bases fitting TRBD2. V trimming: 3 bases; J trimming: 6 bases; junction bases outside the gene matches: 6. The CDR3 has 16 amino acids. Germline V gene sequence: CDR1 MNHEY, CDR2 SMNVEV (reference sequence).

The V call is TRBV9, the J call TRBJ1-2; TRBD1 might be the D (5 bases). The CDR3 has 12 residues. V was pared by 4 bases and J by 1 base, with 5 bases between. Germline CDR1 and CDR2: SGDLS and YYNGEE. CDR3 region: CASSQGNYGYTF. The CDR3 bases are TGTGCCAGCAGCCAGGGTAACTATGGCTACACCTTC.

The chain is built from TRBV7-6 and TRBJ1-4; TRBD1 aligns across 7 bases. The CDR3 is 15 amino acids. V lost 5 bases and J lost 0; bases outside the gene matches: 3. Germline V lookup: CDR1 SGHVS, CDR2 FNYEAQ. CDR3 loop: CASSLGQATNEKLFF. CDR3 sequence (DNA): TGTGCCAGCAGCCTCGGACAGGCAACTAATGAAAAACTGTTTTTT.

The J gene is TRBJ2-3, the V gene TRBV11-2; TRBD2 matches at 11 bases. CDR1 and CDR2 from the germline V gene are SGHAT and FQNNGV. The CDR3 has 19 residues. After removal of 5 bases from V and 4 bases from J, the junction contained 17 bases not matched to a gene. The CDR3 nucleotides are TGTGCCAGCAGCCCCCCTTGGACTAGCGGGCCCGATGGGGCAGATACGCAGTATTTT. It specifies CASSPPWTSGPDGADTQYF.

CDR3 residues: CASSWAGGQETQYF. The CDR3 bases are TGTGCCAGCAGTTGGGCAGGGGGGCAAGAGACCCAGTACTTC. The chain employs TRBV6-6 and TRBJ2-5; maybe TRBD1 (7 bases). Germline V gene sequence: CDR1 MNHNY, CDR2 SVGAGI (reference sequence). CDR3 length: 14 amino acids. Trimming removed 4 bases from V and 2 bases from J, with 11 bases in between.

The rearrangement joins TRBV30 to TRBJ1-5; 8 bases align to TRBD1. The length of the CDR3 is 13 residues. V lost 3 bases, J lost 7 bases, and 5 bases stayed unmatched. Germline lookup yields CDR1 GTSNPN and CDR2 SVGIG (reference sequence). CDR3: CAWRDRAGQPQHF. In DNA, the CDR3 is TGTGCCTGGAGGGACAGGGCGGGACAGCCCCAGCATTTT. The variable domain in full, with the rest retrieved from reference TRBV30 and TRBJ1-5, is SQTIHQWPATLVQPVGSPLSLECTVEGTSNPNLYWYRQAAGRGLQLLFYSVGIGQISSEVPQNLSASRPQDRQFILSSKKLLLSDSGFYLCAWRDRAGQPQHFGDGTRLSIL.

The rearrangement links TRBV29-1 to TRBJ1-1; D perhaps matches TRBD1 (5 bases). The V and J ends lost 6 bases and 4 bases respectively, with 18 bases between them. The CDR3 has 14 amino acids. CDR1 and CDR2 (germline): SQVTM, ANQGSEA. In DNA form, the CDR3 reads TGCAGCGTCGAAACCCGACAGTTACGCACTGAAGCTTTCTTT. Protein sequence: CSVETRQLRTEAFF.

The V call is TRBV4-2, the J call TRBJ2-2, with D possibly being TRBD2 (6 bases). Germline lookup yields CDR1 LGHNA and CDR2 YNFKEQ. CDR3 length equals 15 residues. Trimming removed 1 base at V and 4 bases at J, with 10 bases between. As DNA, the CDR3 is TGTGCCAGCAGCCAAGCGGGAGAGGGCACCGGGGAGCTGTTTTTT. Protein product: CASSQAGEGTGELFF.

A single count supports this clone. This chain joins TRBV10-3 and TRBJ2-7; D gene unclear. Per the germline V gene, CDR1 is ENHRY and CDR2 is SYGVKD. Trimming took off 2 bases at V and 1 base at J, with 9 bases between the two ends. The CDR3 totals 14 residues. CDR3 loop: CAISEIAVSYEQYF. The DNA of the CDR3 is TGTGCCATCAGTGAGATAGCAGTTTCCTACGAGCAGTACTTC.

CDR3 region: CASSSNWRGPIYEQYF. The CDR3 DNA is TGTGCCAGCAGTTCGAATTGGAGGGGGCCCATCTACGAGCAGTACTTC. The J gene is TRBJ2-7, the V gene TRBV6-5; a possible D gene is TRBD1 (7 bases). V was clipped by 4 bases and J by 3 bases, with 19 bases between them. CDR3 length: 16 residues. CDR1 is MNHEY and CDR2 is SVGAGI in the germline V gene.

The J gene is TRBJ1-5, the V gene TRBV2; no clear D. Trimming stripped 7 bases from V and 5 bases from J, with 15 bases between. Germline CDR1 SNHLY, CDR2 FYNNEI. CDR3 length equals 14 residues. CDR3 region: CASNFAGGDQPQHF. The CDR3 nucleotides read TGTGCCAGCAATTTTGCAGGCGGGGATCAGCCCCAGCATTTT.

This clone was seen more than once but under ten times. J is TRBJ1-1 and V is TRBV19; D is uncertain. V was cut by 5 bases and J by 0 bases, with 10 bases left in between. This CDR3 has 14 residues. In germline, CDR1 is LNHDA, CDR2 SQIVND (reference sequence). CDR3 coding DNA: TGTGCCAGTAGTCCCGTACATGTGAACACTGAAGCTTTCTTT. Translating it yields CASSPVHVNTEAFF.

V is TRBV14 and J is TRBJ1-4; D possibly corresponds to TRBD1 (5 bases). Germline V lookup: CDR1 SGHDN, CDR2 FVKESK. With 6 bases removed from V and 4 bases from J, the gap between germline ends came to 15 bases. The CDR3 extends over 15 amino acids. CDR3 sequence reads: CASSSNRLNNEKLFF. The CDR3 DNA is TGTGCCAGCAGTTCTAACAGGTTGAATAATGAAAAACTGTTTTTT. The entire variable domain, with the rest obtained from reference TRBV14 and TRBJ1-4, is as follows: EAGVTQFPSHSVIEKGQTVTLRCDPISGHDNLYWYRRVMGKEIKFLLHFVKESKQDESGMPNNRFLAERTGGTYSTLKVQPAELEDSGVYFCASSSNRLNNEKLFFGSGTQLSVL.

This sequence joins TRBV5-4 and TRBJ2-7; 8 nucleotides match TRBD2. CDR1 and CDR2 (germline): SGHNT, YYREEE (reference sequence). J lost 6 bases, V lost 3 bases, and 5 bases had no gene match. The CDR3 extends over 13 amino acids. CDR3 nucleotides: TGTGCCAGCAGCTACCCGGGGGGGGGCGAGCAGTACTTC. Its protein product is CASSYPGGGEQYF.

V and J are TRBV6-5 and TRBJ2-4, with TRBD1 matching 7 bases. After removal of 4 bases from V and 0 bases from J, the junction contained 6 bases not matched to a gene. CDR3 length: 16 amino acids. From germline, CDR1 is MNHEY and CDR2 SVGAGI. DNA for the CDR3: TGTGCCAGCAGTTTCGGGACAGCCCTAGCCAAAAACATTCAGTACTTC. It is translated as CASSFGTALAKNIQYF.

CDR3 residues: CASSIDPEGWGTGELFF. The CDR3 DNA reads TGTGCCAGTAGTATAGATCCCGAGGGATGGGGCACCGGGGAGCTGTTTTTT. The chain carries TRBV19 and TRBJ2-2; possibly TRBD2 for D (5 bases). Germline loops: CDR1 LNHDA, CDR2 SQIVND (reference sequence). Trimming left V 0 bases short and J 4 bases short, with 15 bases between. This CDR3 has 17 residues. Supplemented by reference TRBV19 and TRBJ2-2, the full variable domain reads DGGITQSPKYLFRKEGQNVTLSCEQNLNHDAMYWYRQDPGQGLRLIYYSQIVNDFQKGDIAEGYSVSREKKESFPLTVTSAQKNPTAFYLCASSIDPEGWGTGELFFGEGSRLTVL.

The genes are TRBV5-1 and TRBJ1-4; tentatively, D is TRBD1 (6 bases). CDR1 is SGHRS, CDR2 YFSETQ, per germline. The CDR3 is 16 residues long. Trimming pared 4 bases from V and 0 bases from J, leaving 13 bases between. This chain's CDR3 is CASSRGQFATNEKLFF. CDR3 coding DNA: TGCGCCAGCAGCCGTGGACAGTTTGCAACTAATGAAAAACTGTTTTTT.

The CDR3 DNA reads as TGTGCCAGCAGCTTGGTTGCGGGAGGGCCTCTGTACTTC. Translation: CASSLVAGGPLYF. V usage is TRBV5-4 and J usage is TRBJ2-7; 9 bases are shared with TRBD2. The CDR3 is 13 amino acids. CDR1 and CDR2 (germline): SGHNT, YYREEE (reference sequence). V dropped 0 bases and J dropped 12; count of bases not matched to a gene: 7.

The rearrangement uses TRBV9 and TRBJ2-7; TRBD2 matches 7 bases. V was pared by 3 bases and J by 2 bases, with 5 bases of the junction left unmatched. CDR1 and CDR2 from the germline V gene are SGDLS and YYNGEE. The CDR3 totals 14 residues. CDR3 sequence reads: CASSGRDYPYEQYF. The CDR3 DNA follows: TGTGCCAGCAGCGGCCGGGACTACCCCTACGAGCAGTACTTC.

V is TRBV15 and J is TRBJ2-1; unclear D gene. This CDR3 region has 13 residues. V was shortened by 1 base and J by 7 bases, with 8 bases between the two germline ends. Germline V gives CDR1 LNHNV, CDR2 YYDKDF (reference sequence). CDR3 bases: TGTGCCACCAGCAGAGGGAGTGGTAATGAGCAGTTCTTC. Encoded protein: CATSRGSGNEQFF.

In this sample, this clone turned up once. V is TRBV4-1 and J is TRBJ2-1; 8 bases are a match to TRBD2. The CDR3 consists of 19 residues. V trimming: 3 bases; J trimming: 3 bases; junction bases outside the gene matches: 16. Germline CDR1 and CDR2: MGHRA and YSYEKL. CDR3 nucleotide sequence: TGCGCCAGCAGCCAGCCCCAAATACTAGCGGATTACTTCTACAATGAGCAGTTCTTC. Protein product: CASSQPQILADYFYNEQFF.

CDR3 coding DNA: TGTGCCACCAGCAGAGGGGACAGGGTAGGAAATCAGCCCCAGCATTTT. Amino acid sequence: CATSRGDRVGNQPQHF. J is TRBJ1-5 and V is TRBV15; TRBD1 agrees at 9 bases. CDR1 is LNHNV and CDR2 is YYDKDF in the germline V gene (reference sequence). There are 16 residues in the CDR3. J was trimmed by 4 bases and V by 1 base; bases with no gene match: 5.

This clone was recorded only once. The CDR3 sequence is CASSADPGLAANTGELFF. In DNA form, the CDR3 reads TGTGCCAGCAGCGCCGACCCCGGACTAGCGGCGAACACCGGGGAGCTGTTTTTT. The chain employs TRBV9 and TRBJ2-2; 10 bases line up with TRBD2. Germline CDR1 and CDR2: SGDLS and YYNGEE. The CDR3 consists of 18 residues. Trimming removed 3 bases from V and 0 bases from J; junction bases left unmatched: 8.

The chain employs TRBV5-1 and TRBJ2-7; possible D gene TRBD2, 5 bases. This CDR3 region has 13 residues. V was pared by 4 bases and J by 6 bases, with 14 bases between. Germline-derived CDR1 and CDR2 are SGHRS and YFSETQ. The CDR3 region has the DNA TGCGCCAGCAGCCCCCCGAGGGTGGGCGAGCAGTACTTC. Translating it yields CASSPPRVGEQYF.

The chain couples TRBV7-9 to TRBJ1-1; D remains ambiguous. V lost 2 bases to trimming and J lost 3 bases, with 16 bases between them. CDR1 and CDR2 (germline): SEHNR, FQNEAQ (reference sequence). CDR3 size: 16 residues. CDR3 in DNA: TGTGCCAGCAGCTTACCCGCTGGGCGGGCGGACACTGAAGCTTTCTTT. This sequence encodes CASSLPAGRADTEAFF.

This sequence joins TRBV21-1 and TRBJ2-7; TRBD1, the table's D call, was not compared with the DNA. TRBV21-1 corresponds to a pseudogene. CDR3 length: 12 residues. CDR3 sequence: CASSVTIYEQYF. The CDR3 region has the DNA TGTGCCAGCAGCGTGACAATTTACGAGCAGTACTTC.

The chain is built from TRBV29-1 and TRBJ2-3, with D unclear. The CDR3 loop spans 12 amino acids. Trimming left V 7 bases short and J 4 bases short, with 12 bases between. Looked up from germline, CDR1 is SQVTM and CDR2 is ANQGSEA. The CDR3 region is CSARITADTQYF. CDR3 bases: TGCAGCGCTAGGATAACGGCAGATACGCAGTATTTT.